The rows below give T cell receptor beta chains drawn from one sample of a study of shared clonotypes between healthy human individuals. Here immunoSEQ multiplex PCR was the method, and the copy in TCRdb shows in-frame clones only, minus some. The table lists roughly 1,500,000 clones, just under 99% of them singletons. Sequencing used naive CD4+ T cells sorted from blood. These receptor sequences come from a man aged 25-45 years in good health. CDR3s include the opening cysteine and the closing phenylalanine or tryptophan. The order of the fields is CDR3 protein, clone size, J gene, V gene. Clone size is stated in some rows and not others, as once, few, many or a class when expanded.

CASSGGGAQETQYF	once	TRBJ2-5	TRBV5-1
CASSHNRVNQPQHF	-	TRBJ1-5	TRBV4-2
CAISGNGSYEQYF	once	TRBJ2-7	TRBV10-3
CSGRTSGRNEQFF	-	TRBJ2-1	TRBV29-1
CASSGGTGSGNTIYF	-	TRBJ1-3	TRBV9
CASSLDRGRAEAFF	-	TRBJ1-1	TRBV7-2
CASSQGVAGPYEQYF	-	TRBJ2-7	TRBV5-1
CASSLEGVPIEAFF	-	TRBJ1-1	TRBV11-2
CASSRAGQAQYNEQFF	-	TRBJ2-1	TRBV5-4
CASSIGQGVGEQFF	-	TRBJ2-1	TRBV5-6
CASSPRAAHWGETQYF	once	TRBJ2-5	TRBV7-9
CASRGQMNTEAFF	-	TRBJ1-1	TRBV7-8
CASTNRAGLAKNIQYF	-	TRBJ2-4	TRBV27
CASSFSAGASSYEQYF	-	TRBJ2-7	TRBV5-5
CASSFQAGVDNEQFF	-	TRBJ2-1	TRBV7-8
CASSSYMAEQYF	-	TRBJ2-7	TRBV7-9
CASSALITDTQYF	-	TRBJ2-3	TRBV10-1
CATSMLGAQTYNEQFF	-	TRBJ2-1	TRBV15
CASSWDRANTEAFF	-	TRBJ1-1	TRBV5-4
CASSRQISNQPQHF	-	TRBJ1-5	TRBV6-5
CASSQDRPDVGYTF	-	TRBJ1-2	TRBV4-2
CASSLDPGSGNTIYF	-	TRBJ1-3	TRBV7-6
CASRVLAGTDTQYF	once	TRBJ2-3	TRBV19
CASSVAGLAGVETQYF	-	TRBJ2-5	TRBV9
CASSFGTVNTGELFF	-	TRBJ2-2	TRBV9